This TCR beta chain emerged from a study of blood T cell repertoires in COVID-19. TCRdb's copy holds only in-frame clones and misses some; the assay was immunoSEQ multiplex PCR. The sample consists of tens of thousands of clones, more than 75% of them appearing once. The CDR3 consists of 16 residues. The germline V gene has CDR1 SGHAT and CDR2 FQDESV (reference sequence). Deletions cut 5 bases from V and 7 bases from J, with 20 bases between. V usage is TRBV11-1 and J usage is TRBJ2-2, with D hard to call. The specimen was peripheral blood. The receptor comes from a human donor in a cohort sampled during active COVID-19. The DNA for the CDR3 is TGTGCCAGCAGCCCTGTCAATTCAAGAGGTCACGGGGAGCTGTTTTTT. Encoded protein: CASSPVNSRGHGELFF.